This entry concerns a single T cell receptor (beta chain). Membership in each cohort depended on participant-reported clinical history. Donors in Cohort 3 who had recovered were those with two negative PCRs, healthcare professional clearance, or resolution of their symptoms. The assay was immunoSEQ multiplex PCR, and TCRdb's table has in-frame clones only and misses some. The repertoire has some 400,000 clones, roughly 89% of them found once; the top ten carry approximately 1.5%. The source of the sample is a study of blood T cell repertoires in COVID-19. Study in general: T cells, B-cell-depleted T cells, or PBMCs provided the cDNA or gDNA that served as material.

This CDR3 is built from 14 residues. Germline V gene data show CDR1 as DFQATT and CDR2 as SNEGSKA (reference sequence). V lost 3 bases, J lost 3 bases, and 8 bases stayed unmatched. Sequencing was performed on PBMCs or T cells enriched from blood (not recorded which). V and J are TRBV20-1 and TRBJ2-7; TRBD1 aligns across 7 bases. The clonotype originates from a woman aged 30 to 39 who had recovered from COVID-19. The CDR3 DNA follows: TGCAGTGCTAGTCCCGGGACAGTCAACTACGAGCAGTACTTC. Translated: CSASPGTVNYEQYF.